This TCR beta chain stems from a study of brain T cells in children with intractable seizures. Clones were read by immunoSEQ multiplex PCR, and TCRdb kept only the in-frame ones, dropping some. The sample includes approximately 23,000 clones, approximately 94% of them seen just once. Sequencing used peripheral blood, obtained at surgery. This clonotype was sampled from a boy aged 10-17 years with focal cortical dysplasia and intractable seizures.

Here the CDR3 reads CASSREGQGMENIQYF. CDR3 DNA sequence: TGTGCCAGCAGCCGGGAGGGACAGGGTATGGAAAACATTCAGTACTTC. The J gene is TRBJ2-4, the V gene TRBV7-8; D perhaps matches TRBD1 (9 bases). Trimming removed 5 bases from V and 5 bases from J, with 19 bases in between. The CDR3 has 16 residues. The V gene's germline CDR1 is SGHVS and CDR2 FQNEAQ.